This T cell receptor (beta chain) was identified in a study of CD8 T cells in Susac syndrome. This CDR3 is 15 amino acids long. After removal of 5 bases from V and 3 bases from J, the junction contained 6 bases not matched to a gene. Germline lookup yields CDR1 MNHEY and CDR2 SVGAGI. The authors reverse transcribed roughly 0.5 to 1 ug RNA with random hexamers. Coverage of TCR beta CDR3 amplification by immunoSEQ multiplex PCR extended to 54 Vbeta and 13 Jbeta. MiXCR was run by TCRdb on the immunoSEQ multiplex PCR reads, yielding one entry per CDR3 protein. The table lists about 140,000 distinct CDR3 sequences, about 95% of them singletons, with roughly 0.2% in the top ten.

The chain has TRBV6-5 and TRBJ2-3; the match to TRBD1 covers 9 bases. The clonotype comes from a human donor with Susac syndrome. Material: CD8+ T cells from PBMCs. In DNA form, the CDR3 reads TGTGCCAGCAGTAAAGGACAGGGGTGGACAGATACGCAGTATTTT. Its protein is CASSKGQGWTDTQYF.